The entry below gives a single T cell receptor (beta chain) sequence along with its context. The data derive from a study of neurological immune-mediated disorders. One entry per CDR3 protein results from TCRdb running MiXCR on the 5' RACE reads. The data hold about 41,000 distinct CDR3 sequences, with approximately 14% observed a single time. This clonotype was sampled from a woman between 55 and 75 years old with HTLV-1-associated myelopathy (HAM/TSP). Sample: CD4+ T cells from blood.

CDR3 amino acids: CASSARDRENTEAFF. The CDR3 DNA reads as TGCGCCAGCAGCGCCCGGGACAGGGAGAACACTGAAGCTTTCTTT. V gene TRBV5-1 combines with J gene TRBJ1-1; 9 bases fit TRBD1. V lost 4 bases, J lost 1 base, and 5 bases stayed unmatched. This CDR3 is built from 15 residues. Germline CDR1 SGHRS, CDR2 YFSETQ. The full variable domain, with the rest looked up from reference TRBV5-1 and TRBJ1-1, is KAGVTQTPRYLIKTRGQQVTLSCSPISGHRSVSWYQQTPGQGLQFLFEYFSETQRNKGNFPGRFSGRQFSNSRSEMNVSTLELGDSALYLCASSARDRENTEAFFGQGTRLTVV.